The rows below give T cell receptor beta chains drawn from one sample of a study of control samples from healthy donors and cancer patients. Generated by immunoSEQ multiplex PCR, the TCRdb table keeps only in-frame clones and is missing some. Of roughly 190,000 clones listed, about 89% are singletons. Sequenced input: blood. The receptors come from a man younger than 40 in good health. Both conserved end residues are part of each CDR3. The D gene is left open where the match is weak. The size field is filled for only some rows; it gives once, few, many or a size class.

size: .; J: TRBJ1-2; V: TRBV27; D: .; DNA: TGTGCCAGCACGTCATTACAGGGTACTAACTATGGCTACACCTTC; CDR3: CASTSLQGTNYGYTF
size: .; J: TRBJ2-2; V: TRBV5-1; D: TRBD1; DNA: TGCGCCAGCAGCCGGGACAGTCCTAACACCGGGGAGCTGTTTTTT; CDR3: CASSRDSPNTGELFF
size: few; J: TRBJ1-6; V: TRBV6-5; D: TRBD1; DNA: TGTGCCAGTCGACAGGGGCTTTATAATTCACCCCTCCACTTT; CDR3: CASRQGLYNSPLHF
size: .; J: TRBJ1-2; V: TRBV6-5; D: .; DNA: TGTGCCAGCAGATCTCGTAACTATGGCTACACCTTC; CDR3: CASRSRNYGYTF
size: .; J: TRBJ1-5; V: TRBV7-9; D: TRBD1; DNA: TGTGCCAGCAGTTTTACTTCAACAGGGGGCAATCAGCCCCAGCATTTT; CDR3: CASSFTSTGGNQPQHF
size: .; J: TRBJ1-6; V: TRBV14; D: .; DNA: TGTGCCAGCAGCCAAGATCTCGCCAGGGTGGGTTCACCCCTCCACTTT; CDR3: CASSQDLARVGSPLHF
size: .; J: TRBJ2-7; V: TRBV7-2; D: .; DNA: TGTGCCAGCAGCTTAGAAGGCCTTAGCGCCATAAGCGGGCAGTACTTC; CDR3: CASSLEGLSAISGQYF
size: .; J: TRBJ1-4; V: TRBV3-1/TRBV3-2; D: .; DNA: TGTGCCAGCAGCCACGACTTCGGGGCCGGTGGTGAAAAACTGTTTTTT; CDR3: CASSHDFGAGGEKLFF
size: .; J: TRBJ2-3; V: TRBV9; D: .; DNA: TGTGCCAGCAGCGTAGGGACTAGCACAGATACGCAGTATTTT; CDR3: CASSVGTSTDTQYF
size: .; J: TRBJ2-7; V: TRBV7-9; D: .; DNA: TGTGCCAGCAGCTTAGGGTCCGGGTACTACGAGCAGTACTTC; CDR3: CASSLGSGYYEQYF
size: .; J: TRBJ1-5; V: TRBV7-8; D: .; DNA: TGTGCCAGCAGCCAAGCTAGGGATCAGCCCCAGCATTTT; CDR3: CASSQARDQPQHF
size: .; J: TRBJ1-2; V: TRBV5-1; D: TRBD1; DNA: TGCGCCAGCAGCCCCCACGTCATAGGACAGGGCGGTAGCTACACCTTC; CDR3: CASSPHVIGQGGSYTF
size: .; J: TRBJ1-3; V: TRBV2; D: .; DNA: TGTGCCAGCAGTGAAGAGGGATTACAGGGTGTTACTGGAAACACCATATATTTT; CDR3: CASSEEGLQGVTGNTIYF
size: .; J: TRBJ2-3; V: TRBV6-5; D: .; DNA: TGTGCCAGCAGGGACAGTGCCCTTAGCACAGATACGCAGTATTTT; CDR3: CASRDSALSTDTQYF
size: .; J: TRBJ2-7; V: TRBV6-5; D: TRBD1; DNA: TGTGCCAGCAGTTACAAACGACAGGGTTCGCCCTACGAGCAGTACTTC; CDR3: CASSYKRQGSPYEQYF
size: .; J: TRBJ2-2; V: TRBV6-1; D: TRBD1; DNA: TGTGCCAGCAGTGCAAGACAGGGCCAGGGCACCGGGGAGCTGTTTTTT; CDR3: CASSARQGQGTGELFF